A single T cell receptor beta chain is shown here with its context. Some clones are missing from TCRdb's copy, which holds only in-frame ones; the method was immunoSEQ multiplex PCR. The top ten hold approximately 0.25% of the sample, which has 40,000 to 65,000 clones, around 92% seen once. Germline assignment: CDR1 SNHLY and CDR2 FYNNEI. Trimming removed 3 bases from V and 4 bases from J, with 19 bases in between. The CDR3 has 17 residues. These data belong to a study of T cell changes during pregnancy in multiple sclerosis. The input for sequencing was CD4+ T cells from peripheral blood mononuclear cells, taken in the third trimester of pregnancy. V gene TRBV2 combines with J gene TRBJ1-3; D perhaps matches TRBD1 (6 bases). The source of this sequence is a female donor with multiple sclerosis, enrolled in a pregnancy study. The CDR3: CASSEGMTGLSGNTIYF. CDR3 in DNA: TGTGCCAGCAGTGAGGGTATGACAGGCTTGAGCGGAAACACCATATATTTT. Supplemented by reference TRBV2 and TRBJ1-3, the full variable domain reads EPEVTQTPSHQVTQMGQEVILRCVPISNHLYFYWYRQILGQKVEFLVSFYNNEISEKSEIFDDQFSVERPDGSNFTLKIRSTKLEDSAMYFCASSEGMTGLSGNTIYFGEGSWLTVV.